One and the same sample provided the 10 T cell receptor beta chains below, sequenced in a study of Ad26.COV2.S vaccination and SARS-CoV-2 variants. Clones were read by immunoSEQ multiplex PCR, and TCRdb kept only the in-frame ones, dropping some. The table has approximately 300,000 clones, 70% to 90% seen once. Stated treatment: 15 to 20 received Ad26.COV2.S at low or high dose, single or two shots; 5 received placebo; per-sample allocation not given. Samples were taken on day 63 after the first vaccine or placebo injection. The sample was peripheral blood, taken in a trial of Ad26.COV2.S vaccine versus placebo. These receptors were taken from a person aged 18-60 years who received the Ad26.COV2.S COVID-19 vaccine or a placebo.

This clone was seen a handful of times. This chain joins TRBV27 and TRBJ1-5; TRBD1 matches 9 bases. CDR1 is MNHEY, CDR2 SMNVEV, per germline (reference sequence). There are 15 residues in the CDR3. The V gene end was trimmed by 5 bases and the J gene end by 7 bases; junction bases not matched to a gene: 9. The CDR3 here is CASSPIGQGQQPQHF. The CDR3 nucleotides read TGTGCCAGCAGTCCTATAGGACAGGGGCAACAGCCCCAGCATTTT.

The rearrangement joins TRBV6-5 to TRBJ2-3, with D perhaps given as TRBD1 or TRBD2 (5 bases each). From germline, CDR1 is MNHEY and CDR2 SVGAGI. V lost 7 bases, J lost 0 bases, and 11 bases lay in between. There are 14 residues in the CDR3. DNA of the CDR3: TGTGCCAGCATTAGAGGGGCTAGCACAGATACGCAGTATTTT. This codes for CASIRGASTDTQYF.

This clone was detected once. The CDR3 DNA reads TGCGCCAGCAGCTCTCAGGGGTCTGGGTACAATGAGCAGTTCTTC. Amino acid sequence: CASSSQGSGYNEQFF. The J gene is TRBJ2-1, the V gene TRBV5-1, with a weak D call TRBD1 (6 bases). The CDR3 consists of 15 residues. Germline V gene data show CDR1 as SGHRS and CDR2 as YFSETQ. Trimming removed 3 bases from V and 4 bases from J, with 14 bases in between.

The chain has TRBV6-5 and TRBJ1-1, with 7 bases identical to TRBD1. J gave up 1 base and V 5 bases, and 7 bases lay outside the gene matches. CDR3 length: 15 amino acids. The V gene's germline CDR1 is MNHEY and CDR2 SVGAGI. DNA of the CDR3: TGTGCCAGCAGTCCCCGTTGGACAGGGAACACTGAAGCTTTCTTT. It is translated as CASSPRWTGNTEAFF.

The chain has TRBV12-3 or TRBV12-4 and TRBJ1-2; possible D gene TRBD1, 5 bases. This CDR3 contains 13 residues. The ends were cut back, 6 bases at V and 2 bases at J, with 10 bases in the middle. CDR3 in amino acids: CASSGTENYGYTF. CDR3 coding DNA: TGTGCCAGCAGCGGGACGGAAAACTATGGCTACACCTTC.

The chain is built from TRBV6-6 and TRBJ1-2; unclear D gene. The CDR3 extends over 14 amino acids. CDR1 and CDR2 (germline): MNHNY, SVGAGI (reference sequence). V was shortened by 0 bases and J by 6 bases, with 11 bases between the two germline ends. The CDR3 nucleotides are TGTGCCAGCAGTTACTCTTCCGGGGTAGATGGCTACACCTTC. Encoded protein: CASSYSSGVDGYTF.

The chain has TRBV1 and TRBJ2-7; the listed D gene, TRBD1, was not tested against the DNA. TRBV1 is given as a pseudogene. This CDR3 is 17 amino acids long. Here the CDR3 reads CTSSPSSPRALLHEQYF. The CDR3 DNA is TGCACCAGCAGCCCCTCATCCCCCAGGGCCTTACTCCACGAGCAGTACTTC.

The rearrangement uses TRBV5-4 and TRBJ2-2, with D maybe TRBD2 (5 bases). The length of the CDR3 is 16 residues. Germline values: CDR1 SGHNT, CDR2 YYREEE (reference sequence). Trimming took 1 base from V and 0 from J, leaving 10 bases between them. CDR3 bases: TGTGCCAGCAGCTTGCAGCGGACCGCGAACACCGGGGAGCTGTTTTTT. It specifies CASSLQRTANTGELFF.

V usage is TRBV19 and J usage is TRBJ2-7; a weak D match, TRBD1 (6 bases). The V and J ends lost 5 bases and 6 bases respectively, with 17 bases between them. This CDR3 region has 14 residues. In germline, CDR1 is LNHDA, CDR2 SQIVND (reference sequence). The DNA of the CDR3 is TGTGCCAGTAGTCCGGTCGACAGGACTGGCGAGCAGTACTTC. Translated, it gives CASSPVDRTGEQYF.

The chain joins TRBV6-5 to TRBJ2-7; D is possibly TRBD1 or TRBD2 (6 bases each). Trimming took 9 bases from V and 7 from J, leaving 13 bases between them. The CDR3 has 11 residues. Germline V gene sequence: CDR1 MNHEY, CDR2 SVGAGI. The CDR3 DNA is TGTGCCAGTGGGCAGGGGAGGGAGCAGTACTTC. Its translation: CASGQGREQYF.